The clone carrying this T cell receptor (beta chain) was seen only a few times. Its target is unknown. The V and J ends lost 6 bases and 4 bases respectively, with 13 bases between them. Germline CDR1 LNHDA, CDR2 SQIVND (reference sequence). The CDR3 consists of 14 residues. Profiling relied on immunoSEQ multiplex PCR, and the TCRdb table lists in-frame clones only, not all of them. The sample yields some 170,000 clones, approximately 86% seen once. This sample was taken from a study of cytomegalovirus exposure and HLA in healthy donors. General study results and limits: Among the CMV-associated chains, a few were confirmed in vitro as specific for CMV antigens.

Donors came from a validation cohort of approximately 110 subjects, distinct from the first 666-subject cohort. Source material: PBMCs. The sequence derives from a woman under 30 in good health and CMV-seronegative. The V and J genes are TRBV19 and TRBJ1-5; TRBD1 might be the D (6 bases). As DNA, the CDR3 is TGTGCCAGTAGCGAACAGGGCCCGAATCAGCCCCAGCATTTT. It is translated as CASSEQGPNQPQHF. Together with reference TRBV19 and TRBJ1-5, the CDR3 gives the full variable domain: DGGITQSPKYLFRKEGQNVTLSCEQNLNHDAMYWYRQDPGQGLRLIYYSQIVNDFQKGDIAEGYSVSREKKESFPLTVTSAQKNPTAFYLCASSEQGPNQPQHFGDGTRLSIL.